Each of the 17 T cell receptor beta chains below was sequenced from the same sample in a study of long-term antiretroviral therapy in people with HIV. Runs used v3.0 of the immunoSEQ assay and were done at survey level. TCRdb keeps only in-frame clones here, not all; method: immunoSEQ multiplex PCR. The data contain around 15,000 clones, approximately 95% of them singletons. Sequences were derived from unsorted PBMCs, sampled 10.4 years after starting antiretroviral therapy. The source of these receptors is a man aged 30-40 years with HIV.

The V and J genes are TRBV5-1 and TRBJ2-3, with D maybe TRBD2 (6 bases). The CDR3 is made up of 16 amino acids. Trimming left V 5 bases short and J 1 base short, with 17 bases between. Germline CDR1 and CDR2: SGHRS and YFSETQ. CDR3 nucleotides: TGCGCCAGCAGACCGGGACTTCTAGGGGGCACAGATACGCAGTATTTT. Translating gives CASRPGLLGGTDTQYF.

This chain uses TRBV5-1 with TRBJ2-6; D is uncertain. CDR1 SGHRS and CDR2 YFSETQ come from the germline V gene. The CDR3 spans 16 residues. The V gene lost 5 bases and the J gene lost 0 bases, with 12 bases spanning the gap. The CDR3 spells CASSPLFSSGANVLTF. DNA of the CDR3: TGCGCCAGCAGTCCACTTTTTAGCTCTGGGGCCAACGTCCTGACTTTC.

This chain's CDR3 is CASSMAWDFGVGYGYTF. CDR3 nucleotides: TGTGCCAGTAGTATGGCCTGGGACTTCGGGGTCGGATATGGCTACACCTTC. V usage is TRBV19 and J usage is TRBJ1-2; TRBD1 is a possible D gene (5 bases). In germline, CDR1 is LNHDA, CDR2 SQIVND (reference sequence). The CDR3 runs 17 residues. V gave up 3 bases and J gave up 5 bases, with 22 bases separating them.

The chain joins TRBV28 to TRBJ1-1; D might be TRBD1 (5 bases). The CDR3 runs to 13 residues. V was shortened by 5 bases and J by 8 bases, with 15 bases between the two germline ends. Looked up from germline, CDR1 is MDHEN and CDR2 is SYDVKM. CDR3 sequence: CASSPRRGSEAFF. The CDR3 DNA reads as TGTGCCAGCAGTCCACGTCGGGGGTCGGAAGCTTTCTTT. Using reference TRBV28 and TRBJ1-1 for the parts outside the CDR3, the full variable domain is DVKVTQSSRYLVKRTGEKVFLECVQDMDHENMFWYRQDPGLGLRLIYFSYDVKMKEKGDIPEGYSVSREKKERFSLILESASTNQTSMYLCASSPRRGSEAFFGQGTRLTVV.

This chain uses TRBV7-9 with TRBJ2-1, with D perhaps TRBD1 or TRBD2 (6 bases each). Between the trimmed V and J ends, which lost 1 base and 4 bases, there was a span of 8 bases. This CDR3 has 14 amino acids. The germline gives CDR1 SEHNR, CDR2 FQNEAQ (reference sequence). CDR3 sequence reads: CASSLEGGYNEQFF. DNA of the CDR3: TGTGCCAGCAGCTTAGAGGGGGGTTACAATGAGCAGTTCTTC. The full variable domain, in which reference TRBV7-9 and TRBJ2-1 provide the parts outside the CDR3, is DTGVSQNPRHKITKRGQNVTFRCDPISEHNRLYWYRQTLGQGPEFLTYFQNEAQLEKSRLLSDRFSAERPKGSFSTLEIQRTEQGDSAMYLCASSLEGGYNEQFFGPGTRLTVL.

CDR3 nucleotide sequence: TGTGCCAGCAGCCCGAGACAGGGGAGGGCAGATACGCAGTATTTT. Protein product: CASSPRQGRADTQYF. The rearrangement uses TRBV5-6 and TRBJ2-3, with a weak D call TRBD1 (8 bases). Per the germline V gene, CDR1 is SGHDT and CDR2 is YYEEEE. The CDR3 has 15 amino acids. V was cut by 4 bases and J by 4 bases, with 16 bases left in between. Full variable domain (remainder filled in from reference TRBV5-6 and TRBJ2-3): DAGVTQSPTHLIKTRGQQVTLRCSPKSGHDTVSWYQQALGQGPQFIFQYYEEEERQRGNFPDRFSGHQFPNYSSELNVNALLLGDSALYLCASSPRQGRADTQYFGPGTRLTVL.

Concerning this clone: The junction differs from germline at one of its ends, possibly a read error. The chain uses TRBV7-7 and TRBJ1-1, with D perhaps matching TRBD1 (5 bases). In germline, CDR1 is SSHAT, CDR2 FNYEAQ (reference sequence). This CDR3 region has 13 residues. The CDR3 DNA follows: TGTGCTAGCAGCCTCGACAGGAACACTGAAGCTTTCTTT. As protein: CASSLDRNTEAFF.

The chain is built from TRBV5-5 and TRBJ2-7, with a tentative D call TRBD2 (6 bases). Trimming pared 0 bases from V and 4 bases from J, leaving 11 bases between. This CDR3 is built from 14 residues. From germline, CDR1 is SGHKS and CDR2 YYEKEE (reference sequence). The CDR3: CASSLGPGVYEQYV. Written as DNA, the CDR3 is TGTGCCAGCAGCTTGGGCCCGGGGGTTTACGAGCAGTACGTC.

The V call is TRBV6-1, the J call TRBJ2-5, with D possibly being TRBD2 (5 bases). CDR3 length: 14 amino acids. Germline CDR1 is MNHNS and CDR2 is SASEGT. The ends were cut back, 1 base at V and 5 bases at J, with 11 bases in the middle. The DNA of the CDR3 is TGTGCCAGCAGTGAAGGGTGGTCGGGGGAGACCCAGTACTTC. This translates into CASSEGWSGETQYF.

This clone appeared once. V and J are TRBV5-1 and TRBJ2-6; D gene uncertain. The germline V gene encodes CDR1 SGHRS and CDR2 YFSETQ. The CDR3 totals 17 residues. With 0 bases removed from V and 0 bases from J, the gap between germline ends came to 10 bases. The CDR3 sequence is CASSLVSGSSGANVLTF. The DNA of the CDR3 is TGCGCCAGCAGCTTGGTGTCCGGAAGCTCTGGGGCCAACGTCCTGACTTTC.

V gene TRBV6-6 combines with J gene TRBJ1-5; no reliable D call. The ends were cut back, 5 bases at V and 5 bases at J, with 16 bases in the middle. Germline V gene lookup returns CDR1 MNHNY and CDR2 SVGAGI (reference sequence). The CDR3 covers 15 residues. CDR3 in DNA: TGTGCCAGCAGTGACCCCGTGGGTCTCTATCAGCCCCAGCATTTT. Its protein is CASSDPVGLYQPQHF.

The chain uses TRBV5-1 and TRBJ1-4; no clear D. Trimming took 0 bases from V and 10 from J, leaving 13 bases between them. This CDR3 is built from 14 residues. In germline, CDR1 is SGHRS, CDR2 YFSETQ. The CDR3 spells CASSLDSGPGKLFF. Here the CDR3 DNA reads TGCGCCAGCAGCTTGGACTCAGGACCTGGAAAACTGTTTTTT.

The chain combines TRBV7-3 with TRBJ2-5, with no clear D. The CDR3 is made up of 13 amino acids. CDR1 SGHTA and CDR2 FQGTGA come from the germline V gene. Trimming removed 2 bases at V and 1 base at J, with 5 bases between. The CDR3 reads CASSLRSQETQYF. CDR3 nucleotide sequence: TGTGCCAGCAGCTTACGCAGCCAAGAGACCCAGTACTTC.

This chain uses TRBV7-3 with TRBJ2-3; TRBD1 is a possible D gene (5 bases). In germline, CDR1 is SGHTA, CDR2 FQGTGA. This CDR3 comprises 13 residues. Deletions cut 3 bases from V and 2 bases from J, with 6 bases between. CDR3 nucleotide sequence: TGTGCCAGCAGCTTGGACACCACAGATACGCAGTATTTT. Protein sequence: CASSLDTTDTQYF.

CDR3 sequence (DNA): TGCGCCAGCAGCCAAGATTGGTCCGGGGACAGGGGGTCTTCACCCCTCCACTTT. This sequence encodes CASSQDWSGDRGSSPLHF. J is TRBJ1-6 and V is TRBV4-1; 11 bases line up with TRBD1. CDR1 MGHRA and CDR2 YSYEKL come from the germline V gene. There are 18 residues in the CDR3. Trimming at V came to 0 bases and at J to 9 bases, leaving 10 bases not matched to a gene.

The chain joins TRBV6-5 to TRBJ1-6; a possible D gene is TRBD1 (6 bases). V dropped 4 bases and J dropped 10 bases, with 17 bases sitting between them. Germline V gene sequence: CDR1 MNHEY, CDR2 SVGAGI. The CDR3 runs 15 residues. The CDR3 DNA is TGTGCCAGCAGTTCTTTACAGGGAGGTCGCTCACCCCTCCACTTT. Encoded protein: CASSSLQGGRSPLHF.

The V and J genes are TRBV27 and TRBJ1-5; D is unresolved. The CDR3 covers 16 residues. Trimming pared 5 bases from V and 0 bases from J, leaving 14 bases between. Germline CDR1 MNHEY, CDR2 SMNVEV (reference sequence). CDR3 bases: TGTGCCAGCAGTCCCTGGGCATTGGATAGCAATCAGCCCCAGCATTTT. It specifies CASSPWALDSNQPQHF.